This T cell receptor (beta chain) was captured in a study of cytomegalovirus exposure and HLA in healthy donors. This PCR relied on a set of 60 Vbeta primers and 13 Jbeta primers. Sequencing used immunoSEQ multiplex PCR; TCRdb keeps in-frame clones, though not all of them. This sample's clone table lists tens of thousands of clones. To note about this clone: Its matching antigen is unknown.

CDR1 MGHRA and CDR2 YSYEKL come from the germline V gene. The junction had 12 bases not matched to a gene; V was cut back by 5 bases and J by 2 bases. The CDR3 has 17 amino acids. Study-level points and caveats: A cluster of highly shared sequence variants was likely a sequencing artifact.

The rearrangement links TRBV4-1 to TRBJ2-1; TRBD2 aligns across 7 bases. The receptor comes from a woman between 18 and 29 years old in good health and CMV-seronegative. What was sequenced was PBMCs. The CDR3 sequence: CASSGPFGRRTYNEQFF. CDR3 bases: TGCGCCAGCAGCGGACCTTTCGGGAGGCGAACCTACAATGAGCAGTTCTTC.